One T cell receptor (beta chain) is described in this entry. Donation came from healthy HIV-negative adults that had no recent acute infections or vaccinations. The data originate from a study of shared clonotypes between healthy human individuals. Replicate PCRs were loaded with approximately 300 ng DNA from unsorted PBMC, 29,000 or so T cell genomes. Method: immunoSEQ multiplex PCR; TCRdb's copy keeps in-frame clones and lacks some. The data hold about 450,000 clones, with 65% to 80% observed a single time. Germline CDR1 SGHVS, CDR2 FNYEAQ. V lost 0 bases and J lost 6, with 9 bases in between. This CDR3 has 13 amino acids.

The chain recombines TRBV7-6 with TRBJ2-7; D remains ambiguous. The sequence came from a woman in her forties in good health. Some clones in this sample may be carry-over from other donors' samples. The sequencing input was PBMCs. Here the CDR3 reads CASSLALASEQYF. Written as DNA, the CDR3 is TGTGCCAGCAGCTTAGCACTGGCGTCCGAGCAGTACTTC.